The 29 T cell receptor beta chains presented below share a single source sample, sequenced in a study of blood T cell repertoires in COVID-19. Clones were read by immunoSEQ multiplex PCR, and TCRdb kept only the in-frame ones, dropping some. This table holds approximately 380,000 clones, about 88% found once. The sample comprised PBMCs or T cells enriched from blood (not recorded which). The receptor set was obtained from a woman between 18 and 29 years old who had recovered from COVID-19.

CDR3 residues: CASRTVSFGELFF. Here the CDR3 DNA reads TGTGCCAGCCGGACAGTGTCGTTCGGGGAGCTGTTTTTT. V is TRBV11-2 and J is TRBJ2-2; D may be TRBD1 (6 bases). The germline gives CDR1 SGHAT, CDR2 FQNNGV. The CDR3 runs to 13 residues. The V and J ends lost 8 bases and 7 bases respectively, with 14 bases between them.

This clone showed up just once. The genes are TRBV9 and TRBJ1-3; D gene uncertain. The V end was cut by 0 bases, the J end by 8 bases, with 9 bases between. Looked up from germline, CDR1 is SGDLS and CDR2 is YYNGEE. This CDR3 is built from 13 residues. This CDR3 is CASSVGSGYTIYF. The CDR3 DNA is TGTGCCAGCAGCGTAGGTTCAGGTTACACCATATATTTT. The full variable domain, with the rest looked up from reference TRBV9 and TRBJ1-3, is DSGVTQTPKHLITATGQRVTLRCSPRSGDLSVYWYQQSLDQGLQFLIQYYNGEERAKGNILERFSAQQFPDLHSELNLSSLELGDSALYFCASSVGSGYTIYFGEGSWLTVV.

The chain employs TRBV6-5 and TRBJ2-1, with TRBD2 matching over 8 bases. The CDR3 has 14 residues. The germline CDR1 and CDR2 sequences are MNHEY and SVGAGI. Trimming cost V 6 bases and J 6 bases; bases outside gene matches: 7. The CDR3 reads CASSSGGLVNEQFF. The CDR3 DNA reads as TGTGCCAGCAGCTCGGGGGGACTAGTCAATGAGCAGTTCTTC.

This chain uses TRBV4-2 with TRBJ2-1, with 8 bases lining up with TRBD2. This CDR3 has 17 amino acids. V dropped 6 bases and J dropped 4; count of bases not matched to a gene: 14. Germline CDR1 reads LGHNA; CDR2 reads YNFKEQ. Written as DNA, the CDR3 is TGTGCCAGCAGACCGCCGGACAGCGGGGGTCCTTACAATGAGCAGTTCTTC. Translating gives CASRPPDSGGPYNEQFF.

This chain links TRBV6-4 with TRBJ1-5; the match to TRBD1 covers 9 bases. The CDR3 has 15 amino acids. Germline lookup yields CDR1 MRHNA and CDR2 SNTAGT. The J segment lost 6 bases and the V segment lost 2 bases, leaving 5 bases of the junction unmatched. CDR3 bases: TGTGCCAGCAGTGACCGAAAGACAGGGGGTCAGCCCCAGCATTTT. Protein product: CASSDRKTGGQPQHF.

This sequence joins TRBV7-9 and TRBJ2-5; 7 positions agree with TRBD2. V lost 1 base, J lost 2 bases, and 4 bases stayed unmatched. The CDR3 consists of 15 residues. CDR1 is SEHNR and CDR2 is FQNEAQ in the germline V gene (reference sequence). CDR3 region: CASSLVTSEQETQYF. The CDR3 bases are TGTGCCAGCAGCTTAGTTACTAGCGAACAAGAGACCCAGTACTTC.

The chain couples TRBV6-2 or TRBV6-3 to TRBJ1-2, with a weak D call TRBD1 (5 bases). CDR3 size: 14 residues. CDR1 and CDR2 from the germline V gene are MNHEY and SVGEGT. V was shortened by 6 bases and J by 4 bases, with 15 bases between the two germline ends. CDR3 nucleotide sequence: TGTGCCAGCAGCCGACGTGGGGGAGGCTATGGCTACACCTTC. Amino acids: CASSRRGGGYGYTF.

The chain joins TRBV7-8 to TRBJ2-1; D perhaps matches TRBD1 (5 bases). In germline, CDR1 is SGHVS, CDR2 FQNEAQ. CDR3 length: 12 residues. V gave up 0 bases and J gave up 8 bases, with 5 bases separating them. The CDR3 loop is CASSLAGHEQFF. CDR3 nucleotides: TGTGCCAGCAGCTTAGCGGGGCATGAGCAGTTCTTC.

The chain uses TRBV4-1 and TRBJ1-1; the D gene is possibly TRBD1 (5 bases). The CDR3 is made up of 13 amino acids. Germline assignment: CDR1 MGHRA and CDR2 YSYEKL. Trimming took 1 base from V and 11 from J, leaving 14 bases between them. The CDR3 DNA sequence: TGCGCCAGCAGCCAAGTCGGGGGAAGTGGGGCTTTCTTT. This encodes CASSQVGGSGAFF.

The rearrangement joins TRBV7-3 to TRBJ1-6, with D possibly being TRBD1 (5 bases). V shed 1 base and J shed 7 bases, with 17 bases lying between them. Looked up from germline, CDR1 is SGHTA and CDR2 is FQGTGA. The CDR3 is 17 amino acids. CDR3 amino acids: CASSLSRGISGNSPLHF. In nucleotides, the CDR3 is TGTGCCAGCAGCTTAAGTCGGGGGATTAGCGGCAATTCACCCCTCCACTTT.

The CDR3 region is CASSYSGTGNNSPLHF. The CDR3 bases are TGTGCCAGCAGTTACTCGGGGACAGGGAATAATTCACCCCTCCACTTT. This chain uses TRBV6-5 with TRBJ1-6; 9 nucleotides align to TRBD1. The CDR3 consists of 16 residues. CDR1 is MNHEY, CDR2 SVGAGI, per germline. J lost 5 bases, V lost 0 bases, and 2 bases had no gene match.

Only one count was recorded for this clone. J is TRBJ2-7 and V is TRBV10-1, with D uncertain. CDR1 and CDR2 (germline): WNHNN, SYGVQD (reference sequence). The ends were cut back, 0 bases at V and 4 bases at J, with 7 bases in the middle. The CDR3 sequence is 13 residues long. The CDR3 region has the DNA TGCGCCAGCAGTGAGTCCAGCGCTTACGAGCAGTACTTC. Amino acids: CASSESSAYEQYF.

This chain uses TRBV9 with TRBJ2-5; 8 bases align to TRBD2. Germline values: CDR1 SGDLS, CDR2 YYNGEE. J was trimmed by 1 base and V by 3 bases; bases with no gene match: 2. The CDR3 runs to 14 residues. In DNA, the CDR3 is TGTGCCAGCAGCGCTGGACTAGCCCAAGAGACCCAGTACTTC. This sequence encodes CASSAGLAQETQYF.

The gene calls are TRBV7-6 and TRBJ2-1; 10 bases match TRBD1. The trim removed 1 base at V and 10 bases at J, leaving 7 bases unmatched. This CDR3 has 15 amino acids. CDR1 and CDR2 from the germline V gene are SGHVS and FNYEAQ. The CDR3 is CASSLGDRGLREQFF. The CDR3 nucleotides read TGTGCCAGCAGCTTAGGGGACAGGGGATTGCGGGAGCAGTTCTTC.

With respect to this clone: This same CDR3 is encoded by further DNA sequences in the sample. This chain uses TRBV19 with TRBJ1-5; D unresolved. CDR3 size: 13 residues. Germline V CDR1 and CDR2: LNHDA, SQIVND (reference sequence). Between the trimmed V and J ends, which lost 1 base and 4 bases, there was a span of 5 bases. For the CDR3, the DNA is TGTGCCAGTAGTATAGGGCAGAATCAGCCCCAGCATTTT. Protein product: CASSIGQNQPQHF.

This clone was found once. The J gene is TRBJ2-7, the V gene TRBV11-3; no clear D gene. Germline CDR1 SGHNT, CDR2 YENEEA. The CDR3 runs 14 residues. Deletions cut 7 bases from V and 0 bases from J, with 13 bases between. Here the CDR3 DNA reads TGTGCCAGCACCCTAAACCCCTCCTCCTACGAGCAGTACTTC. It encodes CASTLNPSSYEQYF.

The chain recombines TRBV11-2 with TRBJ2-1; 8 positions match TRBD1. J was trimmed by 8 bases and V by 6 bases; bases with no gene match: 12. The CDR3 contains 15 residues. CDR1 is SGHAT, CDR2 FQNNGV, per germline. CDR3 loop: CASRPGTGILYEQFF. CDR3 nucleotide sequence: TGTGCCAGCAGGCCCGGGACAGGTATACTCTATGAGCAGTTCTTC. Looking up the rest from reference TRBV11-2 and TRBJ2-1 gives the full variable domain: EAGVAQSPRYKIIEKRQSVAFWCNPISGHATLYWYQQILGQGPKLLIQFQNNGVVDDSQLPKDRFSAERLKGVDSTLKIQPAKLEDSAVYLCASRPGTGILYEQFFGPGTRLTVL.

V gene TRBV2 combines with J gene TRBJ1-2; D not certain. V was cut by 2 bases and J by 0 bases, with 7 bases left in between. In germline, CDR1 is SNHLY, CDR2 FYNNEI. The CDR3 is 14 residues long. The CDR3 region has the DNA TGTGCCAGCAGTGAACAGGCAGCTAACTATGGCTACACCTTC. Residues: CASSEQAANYGYTF. The full variable domain, in which reference TRBV2 and TRBJ1-2 provide the parts outside the CDR3, is EPEVTQTPSHQVTQMGQEVILRCVPISNHLYFYWYRQILGQKVEFLVSFYNNEISEKSEIFDDQFSVERPDGSNFTLKIRSTKLEDSAMYFCASSEQAANYGYTFGSGTRLTVV.

Note on this clone: This specimen includes other DNA sequences encoding the same CDR3. This chain joins TRBV7-9 and TRBJ1-2, with 8 bases identical to TRBD1. After removal of 2 bases from V and 4 bases from J, the junction contained 3 bases not matched to a gene. Germline values: CDR1 SEHNR, CDR2 FQNEAQ (reference sequence). CDR3 length: 14 residues. The CDR3 region has the DNA TGTGCCAGCAGCTTAACAGGGGGAGGCTATGGCTACACCTTC. Residues: CASSLTGGGYGYTF.

This sequence joins TRBV4-1 and TRBJ1-2; TRBD1 might be the D (5 bases). This CDR3 has 14 residues. Trimming cost V 0 bases and J 4 bases, with 9 bases left between them. CDR1 and CDR2 (germline): MGHRA, YSYEKL. The CDR3 spells CASSQDGQGYGYTF. As DNA, the CDR3 is TGCGCCAGCAGCCAAGATGGCCAGGGCTATGGCTACACCTTC.

The chain links TRBV19 to TRBJ1-4, with D possibly TRBD1 on 5 matching bases. This CDR3 has 12 amino acids. The germline V gene encodes CDR1 LNHDA and CDR2 SQIVND (reference sequence). Trimming stripped 5 bases from V and 10 bases from J, with 11 bases between. The CDR3 nucleotides read TGTGCCAGTAGTCTTGGGACTGGAAAACTGTTTTTT. As protein: CASSLGTGKLFF.

The chain carries TRBV9 and TRBJ1-2; 9 bases are a match to TRBD1. Germline CDR1 SGDLS, CDR2 YYNGEE. Losses at the gene ends were 0 bases for V and 8 bases for J; bases not matched to a gene: 5. The CDR3 is 14 amino acids. The CDR3 here is CASSVGWTGEGYTF. The CDR3 region has the DNA TGTGCCAGCAGCGTAGGTTGGACAGGGGAGGGCTACACCTTC.

This chain joins TRBV29-1 and TRBJ2-7; D is possibly TRBD2 (6 bases). The germline gives CDR1 SQVTM, CDR2 ANQGSEA. The CDR3 has 13 amino acids. The germline V and J ends were trimmed by 5 bases and 6 bases, with 17 bases remaining between them. The CDR3 DNA follows: TGCAGCGTTAACTCCGGGGGTTCATCCGAGCAGTACTTC. As protein: CSVNSGGSSEQYF.

The V gene is TRBV4-1, the J gene TRBJ2-1; 7 nucleotides match TRBD2. CDR3 length equals 17 residues. Losses at the gene ends were 0 bases for V and 5 bases for J; bases not matched to a gene: 10. Germline loops: CDR1 MGHRA, CDR2 YSYEKL. The CDR3 loop is CASSQEGTIRAHNEQFF. The CDR3 DNA is TGCGCCAGCAGCCAAGAGGGGACTATACGGGCCCACAATGAGCAGTTCTTC.

The chain carries TRBV30 and TRBJ2-1, with 8 bases matching TRBD2. Trimming took 0 bases from V and 7 from J; bases not matched to a gene: 11. Germline values: CDR1 GTSNPN, CDR2 SVGIG (reference sequence). The CDR3 consists of 16 residues. In DNA, the CDR3 is TGTGCCTGGAGTGTAATGGCGGGGGGCATGTGGAATGAGCAGTTCTTC. Translated: CAWSVMAGGMWNEQFF.

This chain connects TRBV4-2 to TRBJ2-7, with TRBD1 matching 8 bases. CDR1 and CDR2 (germline): LGHNA, YNFKEQ. With V trimmed by 0 bases and J by 5 bases, 12 bases remained unmatched. The CDR3 spans 17 residues. The CDR3 loop reads CASSQEGLAGGTDEQYF. The CDR3, as DNA: TGTGCCAGCAGCCAAGAGGGGTTGGCAGGGGGCACGGACGAGCAGTACTTC.

V usage is TRBV2 and J usage is TRBJ1-1; D is unclear. The CDR3 sequence is 15 residues long. Germline V gives CDR1 SNHLY, CDR2 FYNNEI. V lost 0 bases to trimming and J lost 7 bases, with 15 bases between them. This chain's CDR3 is CASSEAPGVGNEAFF. The DNA for the CDR3 is TGTGCCAGCAGTGAAGCCCCTGGAGTCGGGAATGAAGCTTTCTTT.

The gene calls are TRBV9 and TRBJ1-5, with D possibly matching TRBD1 (5 bases). This CDR3 comprises 19 residues. Trimming shortened V by 0 bases and J by 2 bases, and 21 bases separated the two germline ends. Germline CDR1 is SGDLS and CDR2 is YYNGEE. This CDR3 reads CASSVVGGLSLAGNQPQHF. CDR3 nucleotides: TGTGCCAGCAGCGTAGTCGGGGGTCTCTCGCTAGCGGGCAATCAGCCCCAGCATTTT.

The chain combines TRBV4-3 with TRBJ1-2; 11 positions agree with TRBD1. Looked up from germline, CDR1 is LGHNA and CDR2 is YSLEER. The CDR3 covers 17 residues. Trimming cost V 3 bases and J 4 bases; bases outside gene matches: 10. The CDR3 sequence: CASSQDPDRGRIYGYTF. CDR3 in DNA: TGCGCCAGCAGCCAGGATCCGGACAGGGGGCGCATCTATGGCTACACCTTC.